One sample yielded the 21 T cell receptor beta chains listed below, sequenced in a study of human T cells and chemical hapten exposure. MiXCR, applied by TCRdb to the RACE reads, yields one record per CDR3 protein. The table has 65,000 or so distinct CDR3 sequences, around 6.5% seen once; the top ten hold 3.4%. Regarding time point: healthy volunteer bleed at 6 weeks. It was unfractionated whole blood from which total RNA was extracted. The sample was whole blood. These receptors all come from a female donor in good health. Some clones in this sample may be carry-over from other donors' samples.

This clonotype was counted many times. The rearrangement uses TRBV12-3 or TRBV12-4 and TRBJ2-1; TRBD2 agrees at 13 bases. J lost 0 bases, V lost 5 bases, and 10 bases had no gene match. This CDR3 has 19 residues. The CDR3 loop reads CASSGPGTSGASSYNEQFF. The CDR3 DNA reads TGTGCCAGCAGTGGGCCCGGGACTAGCGGGGCTAGCTCCTACAATGAGCAGTTCTTC.

This clonotype was observed at least ten times. The rearrangement joins TRBV20-1 to TRBJ2-1; tentatively, D is TRBD2 (6 bases). Trimming shortened V by 5 bases and J by 3 bases, and 14 bases separated the two germline ends. CDR1 and CDR2 from the germline V gene are DFQATT and SNEGSKA (reference sequence). The CDR3 is 14 residues long. CDR3 sequence reads: CSAYTGGNYNEQFF. The CDR3, as DNA: TGCAGTGCTTATACTGGCGGGAACTACAATGAGCAGTTCTTC.

This clonotype was seen more than once but under ten times. The chain couples TRBV10-3 to TRBJ2-5; D unclear. Germline V gene sequence: CDR1 ENHRY, CDR2 SYGVKD. Trimming shortened V by 6 bases and J by 3 bases, and 8 bases separated the two germline ends. CDR3 size: 12 residues. CDR3 residues: CAISPDEETQYF. For the CDR3, the DNA is TGTGCCATCAGCCCGGACGAAGAGACCCAGTACTTC.

The CDR3 is CASSLHRVNTEAFF. In DNA, the CDR3 is TGTGCCAGCAGTTTACACAGGGTGAACACTGAAGCTTTCTTT. V and J are TRBV27 and TRBJ1-1; perhaps TRBD1 as D (6 bases). The germline V gene has CDR1 MNHEY and CDR2 SMNVEV (reference sequence). Between the trimmed V and J ends, which lost 2 bases and 0 bases, there was a span of 7 bases. The CDR3 totals 14 residues.

The rearrangement uses TRBV6-2 or TRBV6-3 and TRBJ2-7; 10 bases are a match to TRBD2. The CDR3 loop spans 15 amino acids. The ends lost 5 bases at V and 3 bases at J; junction bases unmatched: 7. Germline V CDR1 and CDR2: MNHEY, SVGEGT. DNA of the CDR3: TGTGCCAGCAGTCAGACTAGCGGGCCCAACTACGAGCAGTACTTC. As protein: CASSQTSGPNYEQYF.

This clonotype was counted at least ten times. The J gene is TRBJ2-7, the V gene TRBV24-1; perhaps TRBD1 as D (6 bases). Deletions cut 2 bases from V and 3 bases from J, with 7 bases between. CDR3 size: 13 residues. The germline CDR1 and CDR2 sequences are KGHDR and SFDVKD. The CDR3 DNA sequence: TGTGCCACCAGTGATTCGGACAGCTACGAGCAGTACTTC. Its protein is CATSDSDSYEQYF.

This clonotype was found many times. The CDR3 region is CASRLGLAGDGEQFF. The CDR3, as DNA: TGTGCCAGCAGACTAGGGCTAGCGGGAGACGGTGAGCAGTTCTTC. The chain employs TRBV12-3 or TRBV12-4 and TRBJ2-1; TRBD2 aligns across 10 bases. The junction had 11 bases not matched to a gene; V was cut back by 6 bases and J by 9 bases. This CDR3 is 15 amino acids long.

This clonotype was recorded at least ten times. The genes are TRBV7-9 and TRBJ2-5; a possible D gene is TRBD2 (6 bases). Per germline, CDR1 SEHNR and CDR2 FQNEAQ (reference sequence). This CDR3 is built from 13 residues. The V gene lost 7 bases and the J gene lost 2 bases, with 11 bases spanning the gap. The CDR3 here is CASTSGWQETQYF. The CDR3, as DNA: TGTGCCAGCACGAGCGGGTGGCAAGAGACCCAGTACTTC.

The rearrangement links TRBV28 to TRBJ2-2; 8 nucleotides align to TRBD1. Germline CDR1 and CDR2: MDHEN and SYDVKM. Trimming cost V 10 bases and J 6 bases; bases outside gene matches: 4. This CDR3 has 12 amino acids. CDR3 DNA sequence: TGTGCCATCGAACAGGGGGCCGGGGAGCTGTTTTTT. Protein product: CAIEQGAGELFF.

This clonotype came up many times. Here the CDR3 reads CASRDILGTSYNEQFF. The CDR3 DNA sequence: TGCGCCAGCAGGGATATCTTGGGCACCTCTTACAATGAGCAGTTCTTC. The rearrangement uses TRBV5-1 and TRBJ2-1; no firm D call. Per germline, CDR1 SGHRS and CDR2 YFSETQ. The V end lost 5 bases, the J end lost 4 bases, and 19 bases lay between the germline ends. This CDR3 contains 16 residues.

This clonotype was seen ten or more times. This chain connects TRBV7-6 to TRBJ2-7; the D is unclear. V shed 4 bases and J shed 3 bases, with 19 bases lying between them. Germline V gene sequence: CDR1 SGHVS, CDR2 FNYEAQ. The CDR3 sequence is 16 residues long. The CDR3 nucleotides are TGTGCCAGCAGCTCCGCACCCCGGCTGAATTACTACGAGCAGTACTTC. Translated, it gives CASSSAPRLNYYEQYF.

This clonotype was picked up a small number of times. The chain combines TRBV6-5 with TRBJ2-3, with D possibly TRBD2 on 5 matching bases. CDR1 MNHEY and CDR2 SVGAGI come from the germline V gene. The V gene lost 6 bases and the J gene lost 3 bases, with 28 bases spanning the gap. The CDR3 totals 19 residues. The CDR3 nucleotides are TGTGCCAGCAGCCCTGTTTCCCTAGCAGGTTCGTTTGGAACAGATACGCAGTATTTT. The encoded protein is CASSPVSLAGSFGTDTQYF.

A note on this clonotype: A much bigger clone sits one base away, suggesting this may be a read error. The chain couples TRBV7-9 to TRBJ2-3, with TRBD2 matching 10 bases. The length of the CDR3 is 15 residues. CDR1 is SEHNR, CDR2 FQNEAQ, per germline (reference sequence). CDR3 region: CASSLGLASTDTKYF. CDR3 DNA: TGTGCCAGCAGCTTGGGACTAGCGAGCACAGATACGAAGTATTTT.

This clonotype appeared a few times. V usage is TRBV11-2 and J usage is TRBJ2-7, with 8 bases fitting TRBD1. Germline loops: CDR1 SGHAT, CDR2 FQNNGV. The CDR3 is made up of 15 amino acids. V shed 0 bases, J shed 6 bases, and the junction held 7 bases outside the gene matches. This CDR3 is CASSLDPGQGFEQYF. The CDR3 bases are TGTGCCAGCAGCTTAGATCCAGGACAGGGCTTCGAGCAGTACTTC.

This clonotype was observed many times. The rearrangement uses TRBV4-3 and TRBJ2-3; D not resolved. The germline CDR1 and CDR2 sequences are LGHNA and YSLEER. The V and J ends lost 0 bases and 3 bases respectively, with 13 bases between them. The CDR3 runs 16 residues. CDR3 region: CASSQEMWLETDTQYF. The DNA for the CDR3 is TGCGCCAGCAGCCAAGAGATGTGGCTGGAGACAGATACGCAGTATTTT.

The rearrangement uses TRBV6-2 or TRBV6-3 and TRBJ1-1; no clear D gene. This CDR3 has 11 residues. The germline gives CDR1 MNHEY, CDR2 SVGEGT. Trimming pared 6 bases from V and 3 bases from J, leaving 5 bases between. CDR3 loop: CASSIYTEAFF. CDR3 bases: TGTGCCAGCAGCATTTACACTGAAGCTTTCTTT.

This clonotype came up many times. The chain recombines TRBV12-3 or TRBV12-4 with TRBJ1-1; D call uncertain. V shed 6 bases and J shed 3 bases, with 8 bases lying between them. The CDR3 has 12 residues. CDR3 loop: CASSSIHTEAFF. In nucleotides, the CDR3 is TGTGCCAGCAGCTCAATCCACACTGAAGCTTTCTTT.

This chain uses TRBV6-6 with TRBJ2-7; D tentatively fits TRBD1 or TRBD2 (5 bases each). Germline V lookup: CDR1 MNHNY, CDR2 SVGAGI (reference sequence). Trimming pared 2 bases from V and 0 bases from J, leaving 14 bases between. CDR3 size: 16 residues. CDR3 nucleotide sequence: TGTGCCAGCAGTTACGGTTGGGACCGGAGCTCCTACGAGCAGTACTTC. Translation gives CASSYGWDRSSYEQYF.

J is TRBJ2-3 and V is TRBV14; D call uncertain. The CDR3 has 13 amino acids. Trimming removed 0 bases from V and 5 bases from J, with 6 bases in between. Germline CDR1 is SGHDN and CDR2 is FVKESK. CDR3 sequence: CASSQDRIDTQYF. The CDR3, as DNA: TGTGCCAGCAGCCAAGACAGAATAGATACGCAGTATTTT.

Many counts were recorded for this clonotype. V usage is TRBV12-3 or TRBV12-4 and J usage is TRBJ2-3, with 8 bases fitting TRBD2. J was trimmed by 6 bases and V by 6 bases; bases with no gene match: 11. This CDR3 comprises 15 residues. The CDR3 sequence is CASRTREELGDTQYF. As DNA, the CDR3 is TGTGCCAGCAGAACGCGGGAGGAGCTCGGTGATACGCAGTATTTT.

This clonotype was observed at least ten times. This rearrangement joins TRBV7-6 to TRBJ1-6, with D hard to call. Germline-derived CDR1 and CDR2 are SGHVS and FNYEAQ. Trimming removed 2 bases at V and 9 bases at J, with 11 bases between. This CDR3 contains 14 residues. The DNA of the CDR3 is TGTGCCAGCAGCTTAAGGGATTGGGGTTCACCCCTCCACTTT. This sequence encodes CASSLRDWGSPLHF.